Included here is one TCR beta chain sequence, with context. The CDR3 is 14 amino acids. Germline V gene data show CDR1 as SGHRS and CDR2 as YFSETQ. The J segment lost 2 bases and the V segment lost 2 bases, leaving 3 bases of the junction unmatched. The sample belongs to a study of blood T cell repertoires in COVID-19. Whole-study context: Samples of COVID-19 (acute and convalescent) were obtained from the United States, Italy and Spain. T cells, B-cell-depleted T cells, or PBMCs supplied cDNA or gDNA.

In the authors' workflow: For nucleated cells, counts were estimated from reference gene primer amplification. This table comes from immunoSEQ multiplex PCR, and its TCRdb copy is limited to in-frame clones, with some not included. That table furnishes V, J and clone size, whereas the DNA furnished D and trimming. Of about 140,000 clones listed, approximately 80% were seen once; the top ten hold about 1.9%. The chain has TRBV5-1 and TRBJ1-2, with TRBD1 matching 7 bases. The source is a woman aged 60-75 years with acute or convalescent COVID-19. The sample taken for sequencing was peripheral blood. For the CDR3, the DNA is TGCGCCAGCAGCTTCCAGGGGGAAAACTATGGCTACACCTTC. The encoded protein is CASSFQGENYGYTF.